The clone carrying this T cell receptor (beta chain) occurred a few times. This CDR3 has 16 amino acids. Germline-derived CDR1 and CDR2 are MNHNS and SASEGT. J lost 10 bases, V lost 2 bases, and 13 bases had no gene match. The data belong to a study of T cells in Graves' hyperthyroidism and ophthalmopathy. About the study: Before treatment of any kind, peripheral blood was taken at initial diagnosis.

What was amplified from RNA transcripts were TCR beta CDR3 regions. RT-PCR in the first round (using the HTBI primer set) targeted the TCR CDR3. TCRdb analysed the multiplex PCR reads with MiXCR anew, one entry per CDR3 protein. Of approximately 400,000 distinct CDR3 sequences in the sample, approximately 15% were seen once. The chain uses TRBV6-1 and TRBJ2-1; the match to TRBD1 covers 8 bases. The sample consisted of blood. The sequence derives from a woman in her 30s with Graves' hyperthyroidism. DNA of the CDR3: TGTGCCAGCAGTGAACAGGACAGGGAGCCGCGGGGCGAGCAGTTCTTC. Translated: CASSEQDREPRGEQFF.